This T cell receptor (beta chain) was captured by sequencing in a study of siplizumab effects on memory and regulatory T cells. This CDR3 contains 16 residues. Germline V gene sequence: CDR1 SGHRS, CDR2 YFSETQ. The V gene end was trimmed by 5 bases and the J gene end by 1 base; junction bases not matched to a gene: 8. Assay: immunoSEQ multiplex PCR; the TCRdb copy retains only in-frame clones and omits some. The table has 100,000 or so clones, around 95% seen once. The study, taken as a whole, reports: With siplizumab, Treg-derived clones averaged approximately 72% of mappable alloreactive CD4+ clones, versus around 25% in controls.

A remark on this clone: What it recognizes is unknown.

This chain joins TRBV5-1 and TRBJ2-3; TRBD1 matches 9 bases. The sequenced sample consisted of non-Treg CD4+ T cells sorted from blood. This clonotype was obtained from a human donor in good health. Here the CDR3 reads CASSARGQGGTDTQYF. The CDR3 DNA sequence: TGCGCCAGCAGTGCCCGGGGACAGGGTGGCACAGATACGCAGTATTTT.